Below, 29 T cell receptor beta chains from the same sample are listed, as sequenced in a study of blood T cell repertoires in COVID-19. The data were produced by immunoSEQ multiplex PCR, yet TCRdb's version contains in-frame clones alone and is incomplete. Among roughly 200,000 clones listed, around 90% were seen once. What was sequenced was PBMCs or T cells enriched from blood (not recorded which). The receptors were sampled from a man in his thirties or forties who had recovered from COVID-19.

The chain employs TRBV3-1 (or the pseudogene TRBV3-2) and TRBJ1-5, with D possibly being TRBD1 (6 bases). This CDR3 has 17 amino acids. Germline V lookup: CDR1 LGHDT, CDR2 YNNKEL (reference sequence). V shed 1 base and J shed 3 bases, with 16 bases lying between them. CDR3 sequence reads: CASSQGSGQGHNQPQHF. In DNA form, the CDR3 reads TGTGCCAGCAGCCAAGGAAGTGGTCAGGGGCACAATCAGCCCCAGCATTTT.

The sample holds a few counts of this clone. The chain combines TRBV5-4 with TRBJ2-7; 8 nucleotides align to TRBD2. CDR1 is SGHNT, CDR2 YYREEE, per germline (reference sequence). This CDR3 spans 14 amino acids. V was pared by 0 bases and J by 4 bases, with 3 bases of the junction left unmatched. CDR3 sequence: CASSLAGGPYEQYF. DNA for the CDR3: TGTGCCAGCAGCTTGGCGGGGGGGCCTTACGAGCAGTACTTC. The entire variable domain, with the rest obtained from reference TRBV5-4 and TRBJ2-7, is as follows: ETGVTQSPTHLIKTRGQQVTLRCSSQSGHNTVSWYQQALGQGPQFIFQYYREEENGRGNFPPRFSGLQFPNYSSELNVNALELDDSALYLCASSLAGGPYEQYFGPGTRLTVT.

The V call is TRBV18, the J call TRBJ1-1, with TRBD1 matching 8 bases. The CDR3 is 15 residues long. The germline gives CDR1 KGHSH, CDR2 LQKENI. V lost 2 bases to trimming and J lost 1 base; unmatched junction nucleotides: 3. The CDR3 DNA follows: TGTGCCAGCTCACCAGGACAGGGAGGGAACACTGAAGCTTTCTTT. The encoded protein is CASSPGQGGNTEAFF.

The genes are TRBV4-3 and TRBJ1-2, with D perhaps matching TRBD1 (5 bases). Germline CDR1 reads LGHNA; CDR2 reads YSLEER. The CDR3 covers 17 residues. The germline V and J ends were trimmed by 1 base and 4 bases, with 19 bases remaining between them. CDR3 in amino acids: CASSQGTGPRVPYGYTF. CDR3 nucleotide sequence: TGCGCCAGCAGCCAAGGGACGGGCCCCAGGGTCCCCTATGGCTACACCTTC.

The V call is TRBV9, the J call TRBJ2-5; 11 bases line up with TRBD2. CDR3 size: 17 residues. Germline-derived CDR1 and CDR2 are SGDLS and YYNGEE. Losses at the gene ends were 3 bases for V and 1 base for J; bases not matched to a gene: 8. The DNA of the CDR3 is TGTGCCAGCAGCGCCCCTTCGGGACTAGCGGCCCAAGAGACCCAGTACTTC. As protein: CASSAPSGLAAQETQYF.

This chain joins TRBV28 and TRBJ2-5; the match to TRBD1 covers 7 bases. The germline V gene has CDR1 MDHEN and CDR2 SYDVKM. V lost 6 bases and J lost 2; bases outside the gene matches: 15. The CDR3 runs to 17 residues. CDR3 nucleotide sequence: TGTGCCAGCAGCCATTGGGTCGTCGGGACAGCACAAGAGACCCAGTACTTC. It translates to CASSHWVVGTAQETQYF.

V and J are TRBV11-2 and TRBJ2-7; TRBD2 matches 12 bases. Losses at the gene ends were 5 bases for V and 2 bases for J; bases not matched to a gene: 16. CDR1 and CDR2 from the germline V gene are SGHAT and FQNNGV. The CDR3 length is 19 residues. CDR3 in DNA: TGTGCCAGCAGCCGTACCCTGACTAGCGGGAGACTGGGGACCTACGAGCAGTACTTC. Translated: CASSRTLTSGRLGTYEQYF.

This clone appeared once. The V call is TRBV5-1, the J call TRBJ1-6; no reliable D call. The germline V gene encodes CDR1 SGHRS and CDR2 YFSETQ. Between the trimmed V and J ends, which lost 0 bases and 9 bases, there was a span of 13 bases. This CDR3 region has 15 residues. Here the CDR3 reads CASSLDGGSGSPLHF. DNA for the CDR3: TGCGCCAGCAGCTTGGACGGAGGGAGTGGTTCACCCCTCCACTTT.

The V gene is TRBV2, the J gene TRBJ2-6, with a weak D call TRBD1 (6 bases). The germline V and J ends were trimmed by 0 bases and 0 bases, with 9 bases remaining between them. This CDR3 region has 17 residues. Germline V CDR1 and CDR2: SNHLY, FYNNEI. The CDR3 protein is CASSEATGISGANVLTF. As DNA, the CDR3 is TGTGCCAGCAGTGAAGCGACAGGTATCTCTGGGGCCAACGTCCTGACTTTC.

DNA of the CDR3: TGTGCCACCAGCAGAGCGATCGTTGGGGCAGGGGCCAACGTCCTGACTTTC. Its protein is CATSRAIVGAGANVLTF. The V and J genes are TRBV15 and TRBJ2-6, with D possibly TRBD1 on 5 matching bases. This CDR3 is built from 17 residues. V shed 1 base and J shed 4 bases, with 14 bases lying between them. Germline CDR1 reads LNHNV; CDR2 reads YYDKDF (reference sequence).

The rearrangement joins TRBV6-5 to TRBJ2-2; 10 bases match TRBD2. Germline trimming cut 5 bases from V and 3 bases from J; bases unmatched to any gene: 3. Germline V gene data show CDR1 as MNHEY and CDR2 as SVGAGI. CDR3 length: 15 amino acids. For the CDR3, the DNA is TGTGCCAGCAGTCTCCTAGCGGGAGACACCGGGGAGCTGTTTTTT. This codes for CASSLLAGDTGELFF.

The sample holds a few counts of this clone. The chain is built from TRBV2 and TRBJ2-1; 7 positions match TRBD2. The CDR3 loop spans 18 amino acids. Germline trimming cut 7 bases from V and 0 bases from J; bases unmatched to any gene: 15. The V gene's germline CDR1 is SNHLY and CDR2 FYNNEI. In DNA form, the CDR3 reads TGTGCCAGCATCAGAAGGGAGGGGTCATGGAGCTCCTACAATGAGCAGTTCTTC. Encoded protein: CASIRREGSWSSYNEQFF.

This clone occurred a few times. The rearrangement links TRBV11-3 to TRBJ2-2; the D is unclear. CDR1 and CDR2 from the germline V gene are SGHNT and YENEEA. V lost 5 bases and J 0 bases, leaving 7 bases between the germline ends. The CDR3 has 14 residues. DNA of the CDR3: TGTGCCAGCAGCGCTCTAGCGAACACCGGGGAGCTGTTTTTT. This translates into CASSALANTGELFF.

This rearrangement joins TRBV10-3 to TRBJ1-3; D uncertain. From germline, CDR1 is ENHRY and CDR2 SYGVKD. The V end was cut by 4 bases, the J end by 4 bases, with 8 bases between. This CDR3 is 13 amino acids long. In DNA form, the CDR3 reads TGTGCCATCAGTGCCCTTTTAGGAAACACCATATATTTT. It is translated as CAISALLGNTIYF.

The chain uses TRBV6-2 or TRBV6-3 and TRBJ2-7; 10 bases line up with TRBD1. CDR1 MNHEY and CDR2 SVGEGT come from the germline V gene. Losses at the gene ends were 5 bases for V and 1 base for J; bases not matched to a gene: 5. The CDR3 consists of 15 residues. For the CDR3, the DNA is TGTGCCAGCAGTGCGACAGGGGGCCATTCCTACGAGCAGTACTTC. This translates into CASSATGGHSYEQYF.

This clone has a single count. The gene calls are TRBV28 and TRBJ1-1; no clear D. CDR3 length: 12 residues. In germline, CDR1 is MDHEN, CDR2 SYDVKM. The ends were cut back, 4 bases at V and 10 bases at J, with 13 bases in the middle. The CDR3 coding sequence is TGTGCCAGCAGTTCAGACTCCGGCGGAGCTTTCTTT. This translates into CASSSDSGGAFF.

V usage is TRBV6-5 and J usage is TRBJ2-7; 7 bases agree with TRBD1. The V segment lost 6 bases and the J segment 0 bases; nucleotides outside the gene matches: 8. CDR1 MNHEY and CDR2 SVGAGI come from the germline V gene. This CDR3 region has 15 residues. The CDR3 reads CASRRPGTDSYEQYF. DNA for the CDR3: TGTGCCAGCAGAAGGCCCGGGACAGACTCCTACGAGCAGTACTTC.

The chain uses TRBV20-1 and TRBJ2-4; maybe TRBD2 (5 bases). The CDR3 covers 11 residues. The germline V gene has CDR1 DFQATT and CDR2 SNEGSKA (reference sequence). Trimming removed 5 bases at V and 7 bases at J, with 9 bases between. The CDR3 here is CSAHGENIQYF. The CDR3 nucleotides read TGCAGTGCTCACGGGGAGAACATTCAGTACTTC.

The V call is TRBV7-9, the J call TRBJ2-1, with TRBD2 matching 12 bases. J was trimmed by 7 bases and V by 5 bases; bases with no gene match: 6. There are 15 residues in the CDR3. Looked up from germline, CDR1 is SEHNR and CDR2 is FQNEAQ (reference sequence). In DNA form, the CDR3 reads TGTGCCAGCAGCCCACCTAGCGGGAGGGGGAATGAGCAGTTCTTC. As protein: CASSPPSGRGNEQFF.

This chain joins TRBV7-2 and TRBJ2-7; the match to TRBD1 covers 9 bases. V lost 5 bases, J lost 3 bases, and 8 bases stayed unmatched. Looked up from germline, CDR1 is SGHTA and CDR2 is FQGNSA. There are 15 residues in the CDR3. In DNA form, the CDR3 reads TGTGCCAGCAGCCAAACCCCGGGACAGGGCTACGAGCAGTACTTC. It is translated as CASSQTPGQGYEQYF. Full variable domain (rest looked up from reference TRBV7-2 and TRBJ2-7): GAGVSQSPSNKVTEKGKDVELRCDPISGHTALYWYRQSLGQGLEFLIYFQGNSAPDKSGLPSDRFSAERTGGSVSTLTIQRTQQEDSAVYLCASSQTPGQGYEQYFGPGTRLTVT.

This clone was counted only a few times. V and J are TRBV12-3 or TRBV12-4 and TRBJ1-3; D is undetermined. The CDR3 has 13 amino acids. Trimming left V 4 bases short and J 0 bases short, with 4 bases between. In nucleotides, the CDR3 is TGTGCCAGCAGTTGGGCCTCTGGAAACACCATATATTTT. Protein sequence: CASSWASGNTIYF.

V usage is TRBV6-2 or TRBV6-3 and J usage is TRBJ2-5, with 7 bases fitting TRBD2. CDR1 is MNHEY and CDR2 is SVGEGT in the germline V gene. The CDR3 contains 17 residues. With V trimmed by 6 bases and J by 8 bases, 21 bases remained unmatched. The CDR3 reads CASSPLGGGPRVVTQYF. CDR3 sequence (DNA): TGTGCCAGCAGCCCCCTGGGGGGAGGGCCCCGTGTTGTAACCCAGTACTTC.

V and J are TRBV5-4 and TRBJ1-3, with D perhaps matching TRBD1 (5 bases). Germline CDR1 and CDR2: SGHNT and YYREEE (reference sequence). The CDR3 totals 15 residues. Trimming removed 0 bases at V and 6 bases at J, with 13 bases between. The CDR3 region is CASSLAGGMENTIYF. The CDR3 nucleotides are TGTGCCAGCAGCTTGGCCGGGGGAATGGAAAACACCATATATTTT.

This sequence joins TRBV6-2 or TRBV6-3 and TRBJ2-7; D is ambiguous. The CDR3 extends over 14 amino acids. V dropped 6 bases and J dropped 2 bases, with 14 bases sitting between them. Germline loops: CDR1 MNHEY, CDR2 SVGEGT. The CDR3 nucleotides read TGTGCCAGCAGCTTCCTAGTACCCGCCTACGAGCAGTACTTC. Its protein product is CASSFLVPAYEQYF.

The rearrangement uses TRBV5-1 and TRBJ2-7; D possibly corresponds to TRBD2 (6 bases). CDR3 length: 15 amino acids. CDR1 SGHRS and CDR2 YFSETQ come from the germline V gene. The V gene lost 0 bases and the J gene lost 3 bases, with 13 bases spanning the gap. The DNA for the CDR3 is TGCGCCAGCAGCTTGGATCCTAGCGAGGACTACGAGCAGTACTTC. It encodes CASSLDPSEDYEQYF.

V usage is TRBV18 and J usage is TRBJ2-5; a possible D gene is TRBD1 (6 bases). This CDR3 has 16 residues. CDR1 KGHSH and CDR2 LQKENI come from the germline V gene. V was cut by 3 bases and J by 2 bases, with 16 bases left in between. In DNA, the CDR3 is TGTGCCAGCTCACCCCAGGGGCAGAAAAAGCAAGAGACCCAGTACTTC. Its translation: CASSPQGQKKQETQYF.

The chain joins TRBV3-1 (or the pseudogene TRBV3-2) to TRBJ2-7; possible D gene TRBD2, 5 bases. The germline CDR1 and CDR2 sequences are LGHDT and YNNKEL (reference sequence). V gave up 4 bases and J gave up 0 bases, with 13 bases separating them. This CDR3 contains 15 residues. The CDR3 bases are TGTGCCAGCAGCCCCCAACCGGGAAGCTCCTACGAGCAGTACTTC. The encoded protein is CASSPQPGSSYEQYF.

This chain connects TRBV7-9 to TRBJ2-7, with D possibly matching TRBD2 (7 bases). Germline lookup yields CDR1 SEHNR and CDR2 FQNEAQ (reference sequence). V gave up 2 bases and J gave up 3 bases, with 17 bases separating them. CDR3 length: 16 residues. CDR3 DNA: TGTGCCAGCAGCTTATCATGGGGGCGGGAGTACTACGAGCAGTACTTC. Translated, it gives CASSLSWGREYYEQYF.

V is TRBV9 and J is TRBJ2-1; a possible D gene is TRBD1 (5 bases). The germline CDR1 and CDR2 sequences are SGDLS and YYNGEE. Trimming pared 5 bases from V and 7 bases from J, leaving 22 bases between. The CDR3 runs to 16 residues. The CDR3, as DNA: TGTGCCAGCAGTCGAGAGCAGGGTTTTGGAAGTAATGAGCAGTTCTTC. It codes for CASSREQGFGSNEQFF.